This entry describes one T cell receptor (beta chain). The data were obtained in a study of control samples from healthy donors and cancer patients. The CDR3 has 12 amino acids. Per the germline V gene, CDR1 is SGHTS and CDR2 is YDEGEE. The V end was cut by 1 base, the J end by 5 bases, with 6 bases between. Here immunoSEQ multiplex PCR was the method, and the copy in TCRdb shows in-frame clones only, minus some. The profile shows approximately 150,000 clones, roughly 94% of them singletons. The chain is built from TRBV5-8 and TRBJ2-5; no clear D gene. The TCR comes from a woman between 18 and 30 years old in good health. What was sequenced was blood. The CDR3 here is CASSLWAETQYF. In DNA form, the CDR3 reads TGTGCCAGCAGCTTGTGGGCCGAGACCCAGTACTTC.